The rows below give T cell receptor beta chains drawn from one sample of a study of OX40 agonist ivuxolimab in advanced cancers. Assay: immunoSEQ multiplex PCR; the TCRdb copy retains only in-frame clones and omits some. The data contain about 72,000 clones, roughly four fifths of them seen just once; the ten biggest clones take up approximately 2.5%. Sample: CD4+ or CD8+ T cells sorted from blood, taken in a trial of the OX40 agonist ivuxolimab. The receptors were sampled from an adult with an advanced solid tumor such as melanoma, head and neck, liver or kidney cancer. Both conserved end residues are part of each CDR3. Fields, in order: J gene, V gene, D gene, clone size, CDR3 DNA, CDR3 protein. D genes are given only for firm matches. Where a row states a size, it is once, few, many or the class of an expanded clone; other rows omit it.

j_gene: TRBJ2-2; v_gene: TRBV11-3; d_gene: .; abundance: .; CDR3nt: TGTGCCAGCAGCTCCCGGGATTTGAACACCGGGGAGCTGTTTTTT; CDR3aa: CASSSRDLNTGELFF
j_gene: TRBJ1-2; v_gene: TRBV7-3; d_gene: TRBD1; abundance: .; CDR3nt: TGTGCCAGCAGCTTAACGTTTAGTGGGACAGGGCTCCCCGGTAACTATGGCTACACCTTC; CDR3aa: CASSLTFSGTGLPGNYGYTF
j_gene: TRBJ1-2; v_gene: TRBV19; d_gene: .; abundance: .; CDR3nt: TGTGCCAGTAGTATAAGGGCAGGCTGGGATGGCTACACCTTC; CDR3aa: CASSIRAGWDGYTF
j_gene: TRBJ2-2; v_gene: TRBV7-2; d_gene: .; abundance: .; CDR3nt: TGTGCCAGCAGCTTAGCGGGAGCCGGGGAGCTGTTTTTT; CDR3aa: CASSLAGAGELFF
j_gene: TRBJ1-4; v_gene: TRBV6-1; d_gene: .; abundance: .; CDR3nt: TGTGCCAGCAGTGAAGCAGGGGCCTTCCATAGTGAAAAACTGTTTTTT; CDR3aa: CASSEAGAFHSEKLFF
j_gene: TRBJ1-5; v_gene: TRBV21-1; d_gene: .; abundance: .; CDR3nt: TGTGCCAGCAGCAATATTGGGGGTTGTAGCAATCAGCCCCAGCATTTT; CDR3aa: CASSNIGGCSNQPQHF
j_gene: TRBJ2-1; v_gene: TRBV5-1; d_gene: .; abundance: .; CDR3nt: TGCGCCAGCAGCTTAGGACGGGAGAAACTTTACAATGAGCAGTTCTTC; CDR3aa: CASSLGREKLYNEQFF
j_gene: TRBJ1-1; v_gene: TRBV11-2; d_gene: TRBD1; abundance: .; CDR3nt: TGTGCCAGCAGCTATATGACAGGGTTTACTGAAGCTTTCTTT; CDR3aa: CASSYMTGFTEAFF
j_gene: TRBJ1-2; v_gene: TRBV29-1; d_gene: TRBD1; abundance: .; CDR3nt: TGCAGCGTTGAAGTCACCGGGACAGGGGGCTATGGCTACACCTTC; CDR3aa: CSVEVTGTGGYGYTF
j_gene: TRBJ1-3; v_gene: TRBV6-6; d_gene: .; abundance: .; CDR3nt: TGTGCCAGCAGTTACAGCCGGGACACTGGAAACACCATATATTTT; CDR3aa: CASSYSRDTGNTIYF
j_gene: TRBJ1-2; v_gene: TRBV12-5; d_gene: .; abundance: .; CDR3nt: TGTGCTAGTGGTCCCCGTGGGGGAGTCTATGGCTACACCTTC; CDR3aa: CASGPRGGVYGYTF
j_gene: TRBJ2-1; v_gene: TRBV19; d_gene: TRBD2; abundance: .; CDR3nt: TGTGCCAGTAGTAAACTAGCGGGAGCCTACAATGAGCAGTTCTTC; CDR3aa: CASSKLAGAYNEQFF
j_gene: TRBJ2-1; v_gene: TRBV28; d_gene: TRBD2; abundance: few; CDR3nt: TGTGCCAGCAGTTTGCCGCTAGCGGGGGACAATGAGCAGTTCTTC; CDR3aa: CASSLPLAGDNEQFF
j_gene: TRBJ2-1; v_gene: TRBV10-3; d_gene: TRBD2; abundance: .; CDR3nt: TGTGCCATCAACTGGCGGGAGGGTCCCAATGAGCAGTTCTTC; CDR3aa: CAINWREGPNEQFF
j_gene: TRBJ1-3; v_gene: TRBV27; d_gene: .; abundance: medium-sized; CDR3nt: TGTGCCAGCAGTTTAACGGGGCTTGGAAACACCATATATTTT; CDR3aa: CASSLTGLGNTIYF
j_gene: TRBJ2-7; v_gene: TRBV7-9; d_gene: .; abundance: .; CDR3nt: TGTGCCAGCAGCTTAGGAGGTGGCACTAACGAGCAGTACTTC; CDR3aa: CASSLGGGTNEQYF
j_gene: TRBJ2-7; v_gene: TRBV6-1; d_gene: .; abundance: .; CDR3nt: TGTGCCAGCAGTGAAGGTTTCAGCCTAATTTCTTCCTACGAGCAGTACTTC; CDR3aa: CASSEGFSLISSYEQYF
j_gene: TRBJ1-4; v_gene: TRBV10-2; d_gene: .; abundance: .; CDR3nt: TGCGCCAGCAGTGACCCAAGACAGGTCGTAGGGGAAAAACTGTTTTTT; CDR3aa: CASSDPRQVVGEKLFF
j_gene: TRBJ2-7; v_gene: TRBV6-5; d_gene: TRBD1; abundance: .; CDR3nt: TGTGCCAGCAGTTACTCTTGGACAGGGGCCTACGAGCAGTACTTC; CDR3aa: CASSYSWTGAYEQYF
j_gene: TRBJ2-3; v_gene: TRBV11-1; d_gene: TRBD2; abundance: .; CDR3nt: TGTGCCAGCAGCTTAGTTCCCCTAGCGGGAGAGGATACGCAGTATTTT; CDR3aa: CASSLVPLAGEDTQYF